This T cell receptor (beta chain) was recovered during a study of blood T cell repertoires in COVID-19. Whole-study context: Spain, Italy and the United States supplied samples that represented acute and convalescent COVID-19.

Cohort 3 recovery required two negative PCRs, clearance, or symptom resolution. Original processing methods: Estimation of nucleated cell counts was performed using reference gene primer amplification. TCRdb's table, derived via immunoSEQ multiplex PCR, lists solely in-frame clones and lacks some. V, J and clone size are those of that table, while D and trimming were read from the DNA. Of 250,000 to 400,000 clones in the sample, about 92% were seen once. Losses at the gene ends were 0 bases for V and 4 bases for J; bases not matched to a gene: 11. Germline loops: CDR1 LGHNA, CDR2 YSLEER. The CDR3 runs to 18 residues.

The clonotype originates from a man aged 55 to 70 who had recovered from COVID-19. The V and J genes are TRBV4-3 and TRBJ1-4, with 7 bases identical to TRBD1. The sequencing input was PBMCs or T cells enriched from blood (not recorded which). CDR3 in DNA: TGCGCCAGCAGCCAAGATATTGGGACAGCACTCGTTAATGAAAAACTGTTTTTT. Protein: CASSQDIGTALVNEKLFF.